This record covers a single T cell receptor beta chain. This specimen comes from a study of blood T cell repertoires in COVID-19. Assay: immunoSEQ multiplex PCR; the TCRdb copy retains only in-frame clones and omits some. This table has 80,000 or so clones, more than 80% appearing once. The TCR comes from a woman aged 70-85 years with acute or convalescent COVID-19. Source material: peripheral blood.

The CDR3 reads CASSPGGTAVYEQYF. The CDR3 coding sequence is TGCGCCAGCAGCCCAGGGGGGACGGCAGTCTACGAGCAGTACTTC. The chain combines TRBV5-1 with TRBJ2-7; perhaps TRBD1 as D (7 bases). From germline, CDR1 is SGHRS and CDR2 YFSETQ. The CDR3 is made up of 15 amino acids. The V end was cut by 4 bases, the J end by 3 bases, with 17 bases between.